This T cell receptor (beta chain) came from a study of technical replicates of blood from several donors. Assay used: immunoSEQ multiplex PCR; TCRdb lists only in-frame clones, some missing. The sample lists fewer than 100,000 clones; approximately 97% were seen once. Sequenced sample: T cells isolated from PBMCs. The receptor was derived from a human donor in good health.

CDR3 residues: CASGTKGGYTF. The CDR3 DNA reads TGTGCCAGCGGGACAAAAGGCGGCTACACCTTC. This rearrangement joins TRBV6-1 to TRBJ1-2; a weak D match, TRBD1 (6 bases). The V end was cut by 8 bases, the J end by 8 bases, with 12 bases between. Germline V gene data show CDR1 as MNHNS and CDR2 as SASEGT. This CDR3 contains 11 residues.